The rows below give T cell receptor beta chains drawn from one sample of a study of blood T cells in healthy people across ages. MiXCR, run by TCRdb on the 5' RACE reads, gives a single entry per CDR3 protein. The sample holds about a million distinct CDR3 sequences, more than 30% seen once. The sample consisted of blood. The receptors were sampled from a man between 18 and 29 years old in good health. The CDR3 runs from the conserved cysteine through the conserved F or W. The order of the fields is clone size, V gene, D gene, J gene, CDR3 protein, CDR3 DNA. A D gene is named only where the DNA matches it firmly. Clone size appears in some rows only: once, few, many, or a class for an expanded clone.

once	TRBV21-1	-	TRBJ1-3	CASSPRIFPMTGLGNTIYF	TGTGCCAGCAGCCCCAGGATCTTCCCAATGACAGGGCTTGGAAACACCATATATTTT
few	TRBV5-1	TRBD2	TRBJ2-7	CASRQPSGGSSYNEQYF	TGCGCCAGCAGGCAACCTTCGGGGGGGAGCTCCTACAATGAGCAGTACTTC
-	TRBV7-2	-	TRBJ2-3	CASSYRAVGVPDTQYF	TGTGCCAGCAGCTATAGAGCTGTAGGGGTCCCAGATACGCAGTATTTT
-	TRBV30	-	TRBJ1-4	CAGRVYNEKLFF	TGTGCCGGCAGGGTGTATAATGAAAAACTGTTTTTT
few	TRBV3-1	-	TRBJ1-1	CASLAGPNSEAFF	TGTGCCAGCCTAGCTGGCCCGAACTCTGAAGCTTTCTTT
-	TRBV5-1	TRBD1	TRBJ2-5	CASGRRGRGRSEQYF	TGCGCCAGCGGACGCCGGGGCAGGGGGCGGAGTGAGCAGTACTTC
-	TRBV5-1	-	TRBJ1-6	CASSGGSDNSPLHF	TGCGCCAGCAGTGGGGGCAGTGATAATTCACCCCTCCACTTT
few	TRBV20-1	-	TRBJ2-3	CSASRTEEADTQYF	TGCAGTGCTTCCCGAACCGAAGAGGCAGATACGCAGTATTTT
few	TRBV20-1	-	TRBJ2-5	CSALARETQYF	TGCAGTGCCCTTGCCCGGGAGACCCAGTACTTC
many	TRBV10-3	TRBD1	TRBJ1-1	CAISETGGLNTEAFF	TGTGCCATCAGTGAGACAGGGGGCTTGAACACTGAAGCTTTCTTT